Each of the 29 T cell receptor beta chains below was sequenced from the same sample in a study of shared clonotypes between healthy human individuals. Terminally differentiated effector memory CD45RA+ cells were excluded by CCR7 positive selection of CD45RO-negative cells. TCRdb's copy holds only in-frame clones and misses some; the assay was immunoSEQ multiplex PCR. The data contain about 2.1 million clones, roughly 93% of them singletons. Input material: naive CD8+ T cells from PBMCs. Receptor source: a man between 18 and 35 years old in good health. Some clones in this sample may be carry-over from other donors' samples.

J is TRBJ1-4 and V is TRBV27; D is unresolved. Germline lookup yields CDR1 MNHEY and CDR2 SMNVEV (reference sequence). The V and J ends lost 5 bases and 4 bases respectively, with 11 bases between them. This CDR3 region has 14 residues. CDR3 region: CASSQDGDNEKLFF. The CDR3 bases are TGTGCCAGCAGTCAAGACGGTGATAATGAAAAACTGTTTTTT.

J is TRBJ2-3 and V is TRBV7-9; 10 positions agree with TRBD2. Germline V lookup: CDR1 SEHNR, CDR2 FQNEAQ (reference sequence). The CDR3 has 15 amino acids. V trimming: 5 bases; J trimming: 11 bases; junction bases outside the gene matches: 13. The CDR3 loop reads CASSPRGSGRPGQYF. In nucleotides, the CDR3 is TGTGCCAGCAGCCCACGGGGTAGCGGGAGGCCGGGGCAGTATTTT.

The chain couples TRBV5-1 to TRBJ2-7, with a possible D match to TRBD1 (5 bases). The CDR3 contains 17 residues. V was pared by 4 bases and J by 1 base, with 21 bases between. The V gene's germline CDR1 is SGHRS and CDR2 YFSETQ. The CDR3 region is CASSGWGVSDISYEQYF. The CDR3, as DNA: TGCGCCAGCAGCGGGTGGGGTGTCTCGGACATATCCTACGAGCAGTACTTC.

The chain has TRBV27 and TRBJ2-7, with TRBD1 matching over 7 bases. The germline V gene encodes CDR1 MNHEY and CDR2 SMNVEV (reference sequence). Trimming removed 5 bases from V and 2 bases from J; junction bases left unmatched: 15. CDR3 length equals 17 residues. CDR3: CASSQIRTGGPTYEQYF. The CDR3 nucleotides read TGTGCCAGCAGTCAGATTCGGACAGGCGGCCCCACCTACGAGCAGTACTTC.

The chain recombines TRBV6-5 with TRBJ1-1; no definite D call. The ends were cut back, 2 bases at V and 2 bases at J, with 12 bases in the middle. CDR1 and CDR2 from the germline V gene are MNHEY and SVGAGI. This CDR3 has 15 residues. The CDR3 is CASSYGRRRNTEAFF. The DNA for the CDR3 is TGTGCCAGCAGTTACGGGCGCCGCCGCAACACTGAAGCTTTCTTT.

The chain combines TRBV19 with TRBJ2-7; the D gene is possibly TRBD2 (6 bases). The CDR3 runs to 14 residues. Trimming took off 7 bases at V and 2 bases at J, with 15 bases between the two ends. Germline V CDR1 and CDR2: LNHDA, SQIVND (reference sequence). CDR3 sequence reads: CASNEGGGTYEQYF. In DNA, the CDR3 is TGTGCCAGTAACGAGGGAGGAGGAACCTACGAGCAGTACTTC.

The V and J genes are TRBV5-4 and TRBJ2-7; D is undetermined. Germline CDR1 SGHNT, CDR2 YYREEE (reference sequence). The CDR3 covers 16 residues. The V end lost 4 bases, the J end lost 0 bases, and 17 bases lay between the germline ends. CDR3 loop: CASSPWYERGSYEQYF. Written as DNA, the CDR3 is TGTGCCAGCAGCCCATGGTACGAGCGCGGCTCCTACGAGCAGTACTTC.

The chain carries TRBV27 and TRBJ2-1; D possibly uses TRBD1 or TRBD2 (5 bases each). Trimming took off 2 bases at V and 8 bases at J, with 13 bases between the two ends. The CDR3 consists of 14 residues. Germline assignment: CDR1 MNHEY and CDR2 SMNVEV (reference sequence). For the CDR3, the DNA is TGTGCCAGCAGTTTAGGGTGGGGGAGAGATGAGCAGTTCTTC. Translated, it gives CASSLGWGRDEQFF.

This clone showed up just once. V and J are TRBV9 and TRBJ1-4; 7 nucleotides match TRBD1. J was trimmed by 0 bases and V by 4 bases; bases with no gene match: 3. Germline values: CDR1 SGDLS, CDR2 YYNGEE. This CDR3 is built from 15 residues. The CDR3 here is CASSRGQATNEKLFF. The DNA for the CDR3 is TGTGCCAGCAGCCGCGGACAGGCAACTAATGAAAAACTGTTTTTT.

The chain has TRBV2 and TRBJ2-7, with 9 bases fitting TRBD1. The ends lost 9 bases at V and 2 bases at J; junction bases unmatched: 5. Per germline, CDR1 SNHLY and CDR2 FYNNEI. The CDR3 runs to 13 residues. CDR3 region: CARRQGVTYEQYF. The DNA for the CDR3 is TGTGCCAGGAGACAGGGGGTTACCTACGAGCAGTACTTC.

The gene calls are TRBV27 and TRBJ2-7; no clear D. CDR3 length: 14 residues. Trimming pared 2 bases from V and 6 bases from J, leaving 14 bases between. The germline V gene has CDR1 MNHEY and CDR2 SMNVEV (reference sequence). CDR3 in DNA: TGTGCCAGCAGTTTAGGGGAAGCTTTGGGCGAGCAGTACTTC. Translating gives CASSLGEALGEQYF.

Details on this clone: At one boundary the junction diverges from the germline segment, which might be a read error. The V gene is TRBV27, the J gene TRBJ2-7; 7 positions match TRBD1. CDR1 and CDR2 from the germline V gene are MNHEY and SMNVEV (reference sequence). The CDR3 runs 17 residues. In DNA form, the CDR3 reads TGTGCCAGTAGTTTATTAAAAACGACAGGGCCGGGAAACGAGCAGTACTTC. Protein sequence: CASSLLKTTGPGNEQYF.

The CDR3 bases are TGTGCCAGCAGTTACTCGATGGGACTAGCGGGAAATGAGCAGTTCTTC. Encoded protein: CASSYSMGLAGNEQFF. The V and J genes are TRBV6-7 and TRBJ2-1; TRBD2 matches 13 bases. Being an ORF, TRBV6-7 has a function that is uncertain. The CDR3 runs 16 residues. V lost 0 bases and J lost 7; bases outside the gene matches: 3.

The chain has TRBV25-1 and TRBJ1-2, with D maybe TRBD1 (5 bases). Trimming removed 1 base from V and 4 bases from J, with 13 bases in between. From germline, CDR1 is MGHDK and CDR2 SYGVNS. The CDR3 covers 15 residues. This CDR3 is CASSEWDPRGYGYTF. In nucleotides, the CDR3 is TGTGCCAGCAGTGAATGGGACCCCAGAGGCTATGGCTACACCTTC.

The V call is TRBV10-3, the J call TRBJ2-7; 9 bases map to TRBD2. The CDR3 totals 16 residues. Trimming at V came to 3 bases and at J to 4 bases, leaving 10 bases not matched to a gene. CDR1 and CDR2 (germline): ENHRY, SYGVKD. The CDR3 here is CAISDVGAGGKYEQYF. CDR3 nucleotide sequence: TGTGCCATCAGTGACGTGGGGGCGGGAGGGAAGTACGAGCAGTACTTC.

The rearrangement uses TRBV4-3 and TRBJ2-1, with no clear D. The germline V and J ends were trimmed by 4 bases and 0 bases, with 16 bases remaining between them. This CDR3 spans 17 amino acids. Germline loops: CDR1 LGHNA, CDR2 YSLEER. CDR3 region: CASSPLSHPPSYNEQFF. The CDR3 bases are TGCGCCAGCAGCCCTCTATCCCATCCACCCTCCTACAATGAGCAGTTCTTC.

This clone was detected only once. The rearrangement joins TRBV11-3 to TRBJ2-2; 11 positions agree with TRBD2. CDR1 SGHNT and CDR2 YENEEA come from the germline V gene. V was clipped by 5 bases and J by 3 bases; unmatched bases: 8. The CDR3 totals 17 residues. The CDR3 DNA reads TGTGCCAGCAGCGCCATGACTAGCGGGGCCTACACCGGGGAGCTGTTTTTT. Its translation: CASSAMTSGAYTGELFF.

The CDR3 sequence: CASSDRGNTGELFF. CDR3 in DNA: TGCGCCAGCAGTGATAGGGGGAACACCGGGGAGCTGTTTTTT. The V gene is TRBV10-2, the J gene TRBJ2-2; possible D gene TRBD1, 5 bases. CDR1 and CDR2 (germline): WSHSY, SAAADI. V was cut by 3 bases and J by 1 base, with 6 bases left in between. The CDR3 extends over 14 amino acids.

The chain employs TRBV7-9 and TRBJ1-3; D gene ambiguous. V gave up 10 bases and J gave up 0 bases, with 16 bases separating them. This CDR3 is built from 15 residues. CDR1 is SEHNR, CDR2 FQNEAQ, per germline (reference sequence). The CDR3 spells CATDADGHSGNTIYF. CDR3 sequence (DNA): TGTGCCACCGACGCGGACGGTCACTCTGGAAACACCATATATTTT. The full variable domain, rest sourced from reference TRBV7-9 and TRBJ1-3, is DTGVSQNPRHKITKRGQNVTFRCDPISEHNRLYWYRQTLGQGPEFLTYFQNEAQLEKSRLLSDRFSAERPKGSFSTLEIQRTEQGDSAMYLCATDADGHSGNTIYFGEGSWLTVV.

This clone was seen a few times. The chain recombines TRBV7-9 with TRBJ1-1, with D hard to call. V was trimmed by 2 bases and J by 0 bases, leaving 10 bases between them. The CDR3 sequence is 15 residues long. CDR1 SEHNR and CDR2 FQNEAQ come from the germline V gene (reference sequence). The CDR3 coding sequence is TGTGCCAGCAGCTTATTCGGGGATATGAACACTGAAGCTTTCTTT. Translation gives CASSLFGDMNTEAFF. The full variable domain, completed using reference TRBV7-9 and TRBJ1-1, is DTGVSQNPRHKITKRGQNVTFRCDPISEHNRLYWYRQTLGQGPEFLTYFQNEAQLEKSRLLSDRFSAERPKGSFSTLEIQRTEQGDSAMYLCASSLFGDMNTEAFFGQGTRLTVV.

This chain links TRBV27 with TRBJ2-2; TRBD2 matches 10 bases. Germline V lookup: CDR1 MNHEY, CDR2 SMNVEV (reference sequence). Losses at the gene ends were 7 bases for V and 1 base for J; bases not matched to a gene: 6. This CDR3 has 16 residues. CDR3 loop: CASKTSGAWNTGELFF. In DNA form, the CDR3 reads TGTGCCAGCAAAACTAGCGGGGCATGGAACACCGGGGAGCTGTTTTTT.

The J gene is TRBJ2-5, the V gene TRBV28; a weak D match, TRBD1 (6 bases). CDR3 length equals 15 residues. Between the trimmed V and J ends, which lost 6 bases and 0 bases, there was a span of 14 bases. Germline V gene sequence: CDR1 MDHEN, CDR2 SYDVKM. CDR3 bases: TGTGCCAGCAGACAACCGGGACACCACCAAGAGACCCAGTACTTC. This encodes CASRQPGHHQETQYF. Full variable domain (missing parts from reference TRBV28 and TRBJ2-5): DVKVTQSSRYLVKRTGEKVFLECVQDMDHENMFWYRQDPGLGLRLIYFSYDVKMKEKGDIPEGYSVSREKKERFSLILESASTNQTSMYLCASRQPGHHQETQYFGPGTRLLVL.

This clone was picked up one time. CDR3 DNA sequence: TGTGCCAGCAGCCCCGCCCCGGGACAGCTCAATGAGCAGTTCTTC. Protein: CASSPAPGQLNEQFF. The chain combines TRBV7-2 with TRBJ2-1; the match to TRBD1 covers 7 bases. With 5 bases clipped from V and 6 bases from J, the junction kept 10 bases outside the gene matches. The CDR3 totals 15 residues. The germline gives CDR1 SGHTA, CDR2 FQGNSA.

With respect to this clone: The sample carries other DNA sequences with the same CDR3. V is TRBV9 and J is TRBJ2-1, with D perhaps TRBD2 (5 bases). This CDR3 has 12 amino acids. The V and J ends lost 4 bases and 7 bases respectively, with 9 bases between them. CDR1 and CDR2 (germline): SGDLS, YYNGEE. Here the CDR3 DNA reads TGTGCCAGCAGCCCCGGCGGGAATGAGCAGTTCTTC. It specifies CASSPGGNEQFF.

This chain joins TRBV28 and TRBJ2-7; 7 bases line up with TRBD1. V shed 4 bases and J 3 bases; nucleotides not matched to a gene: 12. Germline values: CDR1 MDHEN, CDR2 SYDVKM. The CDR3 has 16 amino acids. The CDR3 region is CASSSKFDRVLYEQYF. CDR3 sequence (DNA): TGTGCCAGCAGTTCAAAATTCGACAGGGTACTCTACGAGCAGTACTTC.

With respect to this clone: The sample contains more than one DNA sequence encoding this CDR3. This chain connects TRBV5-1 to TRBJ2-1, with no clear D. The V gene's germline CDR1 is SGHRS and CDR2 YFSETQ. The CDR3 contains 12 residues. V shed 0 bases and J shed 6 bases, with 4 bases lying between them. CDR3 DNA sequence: TGCGCCAGCAGCTTGGAGGGCAATGAGCAGTTCTTC. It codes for CASSLEGNEQFF.

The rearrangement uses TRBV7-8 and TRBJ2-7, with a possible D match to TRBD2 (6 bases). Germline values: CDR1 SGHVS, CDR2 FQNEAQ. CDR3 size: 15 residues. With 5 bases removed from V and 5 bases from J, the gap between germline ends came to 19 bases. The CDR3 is CASSPYSGEVNEQYF. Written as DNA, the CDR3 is TGTGCCAGCAGCCCCTATTCGGGGGAAGTAAACGAGCAGTACTTC.

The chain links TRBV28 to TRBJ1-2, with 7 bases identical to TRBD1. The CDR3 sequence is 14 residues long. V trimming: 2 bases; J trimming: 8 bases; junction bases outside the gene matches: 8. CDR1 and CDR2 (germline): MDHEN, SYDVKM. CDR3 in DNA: TGTGCCAGCAGTTTAGCTCCCAGGGGGATGGGCTACACCTTC. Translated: CASSLAPRGMGYTF.

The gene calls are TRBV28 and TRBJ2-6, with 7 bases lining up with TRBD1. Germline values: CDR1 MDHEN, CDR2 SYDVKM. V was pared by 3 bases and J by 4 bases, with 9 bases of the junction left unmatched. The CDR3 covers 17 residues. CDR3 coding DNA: TGTGCCAGCAGTTTGCCAGGGGGTTCCATCGGGGCCAACGTCCTGACTTTC. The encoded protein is CASSLPGGSIGANVLTF.